One TCR beta chain is described in this entry. Only one count was recorded for this clone. No cognate antigen has been identified for it. Base qualities were left out, and no much larger clone turns up one base away. These data are taken from a study of blood T cell repertoires in COVID-19 (dated by TCRdb to about 2020). Describing the broader study: Samples covering the acute and convalescent phases of COVID-19 were provided by collaborators in the United States, Italy and Spain. The prospective study material was composed of cDNA or gDNA derived from T cells, B-cell-depleted T cells, or PBMCs. Deeply sampled blood TCRbeta repertoires from subjects exposed to, actively infected with, or recovered from COVID-19 were included in the dataset. The repertoires were released in a freely available public database intended as a resource for research on the immune response to SARS-CoV-2. The samples were drawn from the first 160 participants of the ongoing ImmuneRACE study and from some 1,300 subjects provided by 6 global collaborators. The sample metadata nearly always contained a de-identified subject ID, COVID-19 status, age in years and sex. Where available, HLA class I and class II types were taken from metadata supplied by the sample provider and were not determined by assay-based typing. General study outcomes and caveats: The amount of clinical and demographic metadata varied by source and participant and was provided uncurated.

The germline V gene supplies CDR1 ENHRY and CDR2 SYGVKD. The CDR3 holds 17 amino acids from the cysteine to the phenylalanine. Just the 51-base CDR3 DNA is kept, in frame starting at base 1. Trimming at the junction amounts to 8 bases on V and 2 bases on J, and the germline ends lie 24 bases apart. Participants in the prospective study were enrolled through a virtual design, were aged about 18 to 90 years, and lived in 24 United States geographic areas. In the prospective study, cohorts were assigned on the basis of participant-reported clinical history obtained from a screening survey and a study questionnaire. In the prospective study, mobile phlebotomists collected whole blood, serum and a nasopharyngeal or oropharyngeal swab from each participant. Participants in the prospective study had the option to provide additional blood draws and questionnaires over an approximately 2-month period. Prospective study blood samples were shipped either frozen or at room temperature before DNA extraction.

TCRbeta CDR3 regions were amplified from genomic DNA using the immunoSEQ Assay, a bias-controlled multiplex PCR. Per the source publication's procedure: The number of nucleated cells in each sample was estimated by amplification of reference gene primers within the assay. To quantify the absolute abundance of each unique TCRbeta CDR3 rearrangement, sequence reads were collapsed and filtered. For each sample, productive Simpson clonality was calculated as the square root of Simpson's diversity index across productive rearrangements. TCRdb stores this immuneACCESS table with in-frame sequences only. Part of the clones is absent; in the studies checked, under half of the shortfall reflects unresolved V genes, and no reason is known for the rest. Clone size and the V and J calls come from that table; the DNA yielded D and trimming. Within this sample are 200,000 to 300,000 clones, with more than 70% of them counted one time only. The ten largest clones add up to roughly 2.5% of the sample.

The sequencing input was PBMCs or T cells enriched from blood (not recorded which). The clonotype originates from a woman in her 40s with acute COVID-19. The sequence links TRBV10-3 to TRBJ2-5, with TRBD2 tentatively as D gene (9 bases match). The DNA sequence is as follows: TGTGCCATCGGCCAGGGGGCTGCTAGCGGGATACAAGAGACCCAGTACTTC. Its translation reads: CAIGQGAASGIQETQYF.